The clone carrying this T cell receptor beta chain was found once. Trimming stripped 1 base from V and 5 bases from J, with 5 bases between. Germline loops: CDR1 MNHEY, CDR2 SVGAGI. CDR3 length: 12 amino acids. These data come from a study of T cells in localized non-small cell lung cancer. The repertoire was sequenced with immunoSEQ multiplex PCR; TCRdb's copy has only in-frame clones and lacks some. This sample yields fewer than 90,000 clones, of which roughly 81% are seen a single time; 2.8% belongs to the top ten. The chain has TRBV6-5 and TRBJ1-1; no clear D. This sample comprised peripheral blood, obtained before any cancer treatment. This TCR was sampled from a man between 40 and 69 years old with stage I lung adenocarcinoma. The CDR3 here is CASSYLGTEAFF. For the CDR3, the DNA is TGTGCCAGCAGTTACTTGGGGACTGAAGCTTTCTTT.